The entry below describes one TCR beta chain. Its antigen is currently unknown. The same CDR3 arises from other DNA sequences in this sample as well. Reverse transcription of all isolated RNA meant that expressed TCRB transcripts were sequenced. The protocol was immunoSEQ multiplex PCR, while the TCRdb copy is restricted to in-frame clones and leaves out a portion. The table shows around 500,000 clones, with about an eighth occurring only once. Germline CDR1 SGHRS, CDR2 YFSETQ. V trimming: 0 bases; J trimming: 5 bases; junction bases outside the gene matches: 3. The CDR3 has 15 amino acids. These data are taken from a study of beta chain features in type 1 diabetes. Study findings and constraints: An over-representation of cells with high TCR expression could result from cDNA sequencing.

Sequenced sample: naive CD4+ T cells from blood. This chain connects TRBV5-1 to TRBJ2-1; TRBD2 matches 9 bases. The receptor's source is a woman between 18 and 29 years old in good health. CDR3 region: CASSLALAGNNEQFF. The CDR3 nucleotides are TGCGCCAGCAGCTTGGCACTAGCGGGTAACAATGAGCAGTTCTTC.